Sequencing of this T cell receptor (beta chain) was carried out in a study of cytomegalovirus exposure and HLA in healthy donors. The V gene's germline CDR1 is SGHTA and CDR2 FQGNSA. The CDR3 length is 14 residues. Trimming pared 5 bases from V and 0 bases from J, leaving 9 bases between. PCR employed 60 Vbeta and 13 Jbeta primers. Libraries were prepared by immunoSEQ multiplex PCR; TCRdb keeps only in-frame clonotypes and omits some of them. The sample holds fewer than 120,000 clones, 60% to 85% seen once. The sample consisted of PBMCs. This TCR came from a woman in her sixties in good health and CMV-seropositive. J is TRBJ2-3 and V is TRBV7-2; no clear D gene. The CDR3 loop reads CASSQIRSTDTQYF. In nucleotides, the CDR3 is TGTGCCAGCAGCCAGATTCGAAGCACAGATACGCAGTATTTT.